The T cell receptor beta chain described here comes from a study of T-cell reconstitution after alpha-beta-depleted transplantation in children. General study results and limits: Newly produced T cells mostly provided counts and TCRbeta diversity after one year, as hyperexpanded clones declined. Reportedly, roughly two months post-transplant, alpha-beta T cells arose from several hundred expanded graft clones.

This CDR3 comprises 11 residues. V lost 7 bases and J 2 bases, leaving 6 bases between the germline ends. Germline V gene lookup returns CDR1 MNHEY and CDR2 SVGEGT. The authors prepared the TCRbeta library with unique molecular identifiers. TCRdb re-derived calls from the PCR reads in MiXCR, one entry per CDR3 protein. The data contain under 400,000 distinct CDR3 sequences, approximately 23% of them singletons. Concerning this clonotype itself: Its antigen remains unidentified.

The source material was PBMCs, mostly from graft donor cells, sampled 180 days after TCRalphabeta/CD19-depleted stem cell transplant. The receptor was isolated from a male patient younger than 18 who had a stem cell transplant for acute lymphoblastic leukemia, so the T cells may come from the graft donor. V gene TRBV6-2 or TRBV6-3 combines with J gene TRBJ2-7; D gene uncertain. CDR3 coding DNA: TGTGCCAGCACGCAGGCCTACGAGCAGTACTTC. It is translated as CASTQAYEQYF.